This TCR beta chain was recovered during a study of T-cell reconstitution after alpha-beta-depleted transplantation in children. The study, taken as a whole, reports: Reported findings indicate that, about two months after transplant, alpha-beta T cells came from several hundred expanded clones, which were derived from non-depleted graft cells. T-cell numbers and diversity one year post-transplant derived largely from freshly generated T cells. In some patients, recipient T cells and intrathymic progenitors surviving conditioning explained high day-60 diversity.

CDR3 size: 16 residues. The trim removed 5 bases at V and 4 bases at J, leaving 10 bases unmatched. This clonotype was recorded at least ten times. What it binds is not known. TCRbeta library preparation incorporated unique molecular identifiers. In TCRdb, the PCR reads were re-called with MiXCR into one record per CDR3 protein. The sample shows about 170,000 distinct CDR3 sequences, 11% of them seen only once. The sequenced sample was PBMCs, obtained before TCRalphabeta/CD19-depleted stem cell transplant. This receptor was obtained from a boy aged 2 to 10 with acute myeloid leukemia, due to receive a stem cell transplant. The chain couples TRBV12-3 or TRBV12-4 to TRBJ2-7; 11 bases agree with TRBD2. CDR3 in amino acids: CASSKAGTSGSYEQYF. The CDR3 DNA reads as TGTGCCAGCAGTAAGGCCGGGACTAGCGGTTCATACGAGCAGTACTTC.